This T cell receptor beta chain was found in a study of CD8+ T cells in alopecia areata. Trimming shortened V by 5 bases and J by 4 bases, and 12 bases separated the two germline ends. Germline lookup yields CDR1 SGHAT and CDR2 FQNNGV. The CDR3 length is 13 residues. It was cDNA, reverse transcribed from extracted RNA, that served as the sequencing template. Measured with immunoSEQ multiplex PCR; TCRdb has only the in-frame clones, and not every one. The sample carries about 140,000 clones, approximately 86% recorded once. Documented treatment: oral pan-JAK inhibitor, 5-10 mg twice daily. Individuals with alopecia areata gave both lesional scalp punch biopsies and peripheral blood for collection.

The chain uses TRBV11-2 and TRBJ2-7; the D gene is possibly TRBD2 (6 bases). The sequences come from CD8+ T cells sorted from blood, collected at week 4, from a patient treated with tofacitinib. This receptor was obtained from a human donor with alopecia areata. The CDR3 region has the DNA TGTGCCAGCAGCCTGGAGGCGGGGTACGAGCAGTACTTC. Its protein product is CASSLEAGYEQYF.